The 5 T cell receptor beta chains reported below all come from one sample, sequenced in a study of CD8 T cells in ankylosing spondylitis. TCRdb analysed the 5' RACE reads with MiXCR anew, one entry per CDR3 protein. The sample consists of tens of thousands of distinct CDR3 sequences, about 6.2% of them appearing once. The sequenced material came from synovial fluid, either unsorted or a sorted T cell fraction (not recorded which). These TCRs come from a male donor with ankylosing spondylitis.

This clonotype was detected ten times or more. V and J are TRBV18 and TRBJ1-3, with TRBD1 matching 7 bases. This CDR3 is built from 13 residues. CDR1 is KGHSH, CDR2 LQKENI, per germline. V lost 3 bases to trimming and J lost 8 bases; unmatched junction nucleotides: 4. CDR3 sequence (DNA): TGTGCCAGCTCACCCGACAGGGCAGACACCATATATTTT. Its protein product is CASSPDRADTIYF.

This clonotype is medium-sized within its sample. The chain has TRBV6-1 and TRBJ2-5; D call uncertain. Trimming cost V 3 bases and J 1 base, with 18 bases left between them. Per the germline V gene, CDR1 is MNHNS and CDR2 is SASEGT. The CDR3 consists of 17 residues. The CDR3 reads CASSDPLDQRGQETQYF. DNA of the CDR3: TGTGCCAGCAGTGACCCACTGGACCAGCGAGGCCAAGAGACCCAGTACTTC.

V usage is TRBV5-5 and J usage is TRBJ2-7; D is possibly TRBD2 (7 bases). Germline assignment: CDR1 SGHKS and CDR2 YYEKEE (reference sequence). CDR3 size: 15 residues. Trimming cost V 4 bases and J 4 bases, with 18 bases left between them. CDR3 sequence: CASSGGAGEAYEQYF. The CDR3 nucleotides are TGTGCCAGCAGCGGGGGGGCAGGGGAAGCTTACGAGCAGTACTTC.

This clonotype was seen repeatedly, ten times or more. The CDR3 sequence is CASSLWQRSEAFF. In nucleotides, the CDR3 is TGTGCCAGCAGTTTGTGGCAGAGAAGTGAAGCTTTCTTT. The V call is TRBV12-3 or TRBV12-4, the J call TRBJ1-1; the D is unclear. The CDR3 has 13 amino acids. V lost 3 bases and J 7 bases, leaving 12 bases between the germline ends.

This clonotype was picked up many times. V is TRBV29-1 and J is TRBJ2-5; 9 bases agree with TRBD2. Trimming took 3 bases from V and 0 from J; bases not matched to a gene: 5. Germline V CDR1 and CDR2: SQVTM, ANQGSEA. The CDR3 covers 15 residues. This chain's CDR3 is CSVEGLAGYQETQYF. The DNA for the CDR3 is TGCAGCGTTGAGGGCCTAGCGGGGTACCAAGAGACCCAGTACTTC.